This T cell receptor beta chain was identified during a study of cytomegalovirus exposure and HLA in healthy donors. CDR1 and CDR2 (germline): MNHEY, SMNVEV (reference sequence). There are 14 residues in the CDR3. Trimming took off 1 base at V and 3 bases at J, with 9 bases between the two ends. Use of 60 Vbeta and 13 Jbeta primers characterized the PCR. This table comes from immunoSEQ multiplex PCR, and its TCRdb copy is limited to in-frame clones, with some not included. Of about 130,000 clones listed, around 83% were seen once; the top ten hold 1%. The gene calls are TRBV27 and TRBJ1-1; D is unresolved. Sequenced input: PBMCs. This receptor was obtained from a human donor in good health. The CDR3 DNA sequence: TGTGCCAGCAGTTTATACGGGGAATACACTGAAGCTTTCTTT. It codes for CASSLYGEYTEAFF.